Reported below is one T cell receptor beta chain. Only in-frame clones appear in the TCRdb table, and some are missing; sequencing was by immunoSEQ multiplex PCR. In the table there are roughly 250,000 clones, about 86% of which are singletons. The CDR3 runs to 14 residues. CDR1 and CDR2 from the germline V gene are MGHDK and SYGVNS. Trimming removed 5 bases at V and 6 bases at J, with 16 bases between. This sample is drawn from a study of cytomegalovirus exposure and HLA in healthy donors. Study in general: The same platform as the approximately 670 first-cohort repertoires was used for the 120 validation repertoires, a later analysis reported.

The sequenced sample was PBMCs. The rearrangement joins TRBV25-1 to TRBJ1-2; D might be TRBD1 (5 bases). The origin of this receptor is a woman aged 25 to 45 in good health and CMV-seropositive. The CDR3 DNA follows: TGTGCCAGCAGTACACAAGTAGCAGGGAATGGCTACACCTTC. Amino acid sequence: CASSTQVAGNGYTF.